This T cell receptor beta chain came from a study of cytomegalovirus exposure and HLA in healthy donors. Primers: 60 Vbeta forward and 13 Jbeta reverse. Assay used: immunoSEQ multiplex PCR; TCRdb lists only in-frame clones, some missing. This sample's table has roughly 60,000 clones. The germline gives CDR1 GTSNPN, CDR2 SVGIG (reference sequence). V gave up 1 base and J gave up 3 bases; unmatched junction bases: 10. This CDR3 contains 17 residues. Samples came from healthy bone marrow donors. Study-wide results and caveats: Researchers counted around 150 TCR beta chains as cytomegalovirus-associated. The classifier reportedly diagnosed cytomegalovirus status with high sensitivity and specificity.

Comment on this clone: The antigen is undetermined.

V and J are TRBV30 and TRBJ2-1; TRBD2 agrees at 9 bases. The source is a young woman in good health and CMV-seronegative. The sequenced material came from PBMCs. CDR3 nucleotides: TGTGCCTGGAGTGGGGGGGGAGGTAGCGGGAGCTACAATGAGCAGTTCTTC. This sequence encodes CAWSGGGGSGSYNEQFF. The whole variable domain, remainder taken from reference TRBV30 and TRBJ2-1, is SQTIHQWPATLVQPVGSPLSLECTVEGTSNPNLYWYRQAAGRGLQLLFYSVGIGQISSEVPQNLSASRPQDRQFILSSKKLLLSDSGFYLCAWSGGGGSGSYNEQFFGPGTRLTVL.